This record concerns one TCR beta chain sequence. The CDR3 length is 13 residues. V lost 4 bases, J lost 2 bases, and 7 bases lay in between. Germline CDR1 and CDR2: SGHDT and YYEEEE. The source of the sample is a study of shared clonotypes between healthy human individuals. On the study more broadly: The composition of the donors was a couple of women and a few men aged 18 to 49.

Extraction of genomic DNA in unsorted samples used 100 million or so PBMCs. The assay used deep level. For each subset, genomic DNA was distributed in equal portions over several immunoSEQ plates. Clones were sequenced by immunoSEQ multiplex PCR, and TCRdb holds only the in-frame ones, with some missing. The sample lists 400,000 to 500,000 clones; 70% to 85% were seen once. The receptor's source is a woman aged 40 to 49 in good health. Some clones in this sample may be carry-over from other donors' samples. The rearrangement uses TRBV5-6 and TRBJ2-1; D is possibly TRBD1 (6 bases). Sequenced input: PBMCs. The CDR3 DNA is TGTGCCAGCAGCAGGGACACCTACAATGAGCAGTTCTTC. Translating gives CASSRDTYNEQFF.